Listed here is a single TCR beta chain. As yet, its antigen is unknown. This record belongs to a study of cytomegalovirus exposure and HLA in healthy donors. Study outcomes and limitations: In an earlier analysis, in approximately 630 donors, most V segments appeared productive either ~87% or ~30% of the time.

The PCR ran on 60 Vbeta and 13 Jbeta primers. Sequencing used immunoSEQ multiplex PCR; TCRdb keeps in-frame clones, though not all of them. The specimen's table records about 91,000 clones. The germline V gene has CDR1 SQVTM and CDR2 ANQGSEA. The CDR3 totals 15 residues. Trimming shortened V by 2 bases and J by 3 bases, and 14 bases separated the two germline ends. The chain joins TRBV29-1 to TRBJ1-3, with D tentatively TRBD1 (5 bases). This receptor was taken from a woman aged 25-40 years in good health and CMV-seronegative. Material: PBMCs. The chain's CDR3 is CSVEKIQGGGNTIYF. In DNA form, the CDR3 reads TGCAGCGTTGAAAAAATTCAGGGAGGTGGAAACACCATATATTTT.